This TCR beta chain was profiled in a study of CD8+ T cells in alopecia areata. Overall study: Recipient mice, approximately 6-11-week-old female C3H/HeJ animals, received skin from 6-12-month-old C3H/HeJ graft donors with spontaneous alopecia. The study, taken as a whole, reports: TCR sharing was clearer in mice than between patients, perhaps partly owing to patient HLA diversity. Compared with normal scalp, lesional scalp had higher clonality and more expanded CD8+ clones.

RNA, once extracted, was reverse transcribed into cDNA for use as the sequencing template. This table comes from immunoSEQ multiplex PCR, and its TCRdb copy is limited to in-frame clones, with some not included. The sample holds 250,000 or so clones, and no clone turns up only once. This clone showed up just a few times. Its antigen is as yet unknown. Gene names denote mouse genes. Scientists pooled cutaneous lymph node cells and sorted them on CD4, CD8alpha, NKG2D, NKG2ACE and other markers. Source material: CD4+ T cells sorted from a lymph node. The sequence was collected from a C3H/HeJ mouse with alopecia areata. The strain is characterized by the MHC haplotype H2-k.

The CDR3: CASSLGVINQDTQYF. The CDR3 DNA, read in part, is TGTGCCAGCAGTCTGGGAGTGATTAACCAAGAC. V is TRBV13-1 and J is TRBJ2-5, with D maybe TRBD2 (5 bases). The CDR3 is cut off 4 residues early in the read; its end comes from the germline J gene. Germline values: CDR1 NSHNY, CDR2 SYGAGN. V was pared by 4 bases and J by 0 bases, with 12 bases between. CDR3 length: 15 amino acids.